The 3 T cell receptor beta chains presented below share a single source sample, sequenced in a study of molecular identifiers for immune sequencing clone quantification. Each CDR3 protein gets one entry after TCRdb re-called the PCR reads with MiXCR. The data contain about 510,000 distinct CDR3 sequences, about 26% of them singletons. Input material: naive CD8+ T cells from blood, with Jurkat cell RNA spiked in. As for subset: FACS-sorted CD8+CD4-CCR7+CD45RA+ naive T cells. The receptors shown here come from a human donor in good health. Some libraries in this study had Jurkat cell RNA spiked in.

This clonotype was seen a handful of times. The chain carries TRBV7-9 and TRBJ2-3, with 7 positions matching TRBD1. The DNA end lines up better with TRBJ1-5; the J call may be wrong. The germline CDR1 and CDR2 sequences are SEHNR and FQNEAQ (reference sequence). The CDR3 is 16 amino acids. The CDR3 sequence: CASSLRQGWGTDTQHF. CDR3 DNA: TGTGCCAGCAGCCTCCGACAGGGATGGGGCACAGATACGCAGCATTTT.

The gene calls are TRBV20-1 and TRBJ2-7; possible D gene TRBD1, 6 bases. Trimming pared 3 bases from V and 0 bases from J, leaving 12 bases between. The CDR3 is 14 residues long. Germline V gene data show CDR1 as DFQATT and CDR2 as SNEGSKA (reference sequence). CDR3 DNA: TGCAGTGCTAGGCTGGACAGTAGCTCCTACGAGCAGTACTTC. As protein: CSARLDSSSYEQYF.

V and J are TRBV27 and TRBJ2-7; 13 bases match TRBD2. This CDR3 comprises 14 residues. The J segment lost 7 bases and the V segment lost 2 bases, leaving 2 bases of the junction unmatched. CDR1 MNHEY and CDR2 SMNVEV come from the germline V gene (reference sequence). The CDR3 here is CASSLGLAGEEQYF. The CDR3 region has the DNA TGTGCCAGCAGTTTAGGACTAGCGGGAGAAGAGCAGTACTTC.